Presented here are 4 T cell receptor beta chains from one specimen sequenced in a study of Ad26.COV2.S vaccination and SARS-CoV-2 variants. Some clones are missing from TCRdb's copy, which holds only in-frame ones; the method was immunoSEQ multiplex PCR. The sample holds 430,000 or so clones, roughly 90% seen once. Treatment of the sample: around 19 received Ad26.COV2.S at low or high dose, single or two shots; five or six received placebo; per-sample allocation not given. Each sample was drawn 63 days after the first injection (of vaccine or placebo). The sequencing used peripheral blood, collected in a trial of Ad26.COV2.S vaccine versus placebo. All receptors derive from a person between 18 and 60 years old who received the Ad26.COV2.S COVID-19 vaccine or a placebo.

The rearrangement joins TRBV5-6 to TRBJ1-3; D gene unclear. Germline CDR1 SGHDT, CDR2 YYEEEE. With 1 base removed from V and 2 bases from J, the gap between germline ends came to 13 bases. The CDR3 runs 16 residues. CDR3 bases: TGTGCCAGCAGCTTGAGTTCGGGGAGACCTGGAAACACCATATATTTT. Its protein product is CASSLSSGRPGNTIYF.

This chain connects TRBV9 to TRBJ2-1; D perhaps matches TRBD1 (6 bases). There are 15 residues in the CDR3. The V end was cut by 0 bases, the J end by 4 bases, with 11 bases between. Germline CDR1 and CDR2: SGDLS and YYNGEE. CDR3 region: CASSVGAGEYNEQFF. CDR3 sequence (DNA): TGTGCCAGCAGCGTAGGGGCAGGGGAGTACAATGAGCAGTTCTTC.

The rearrangement joins TRBV27 to TRBJ2-7, with 7 bases matching TRBD1. This CDR3 comprises 14 residues. The germline gives CDR1 MNHEY, CDR2 SMNVEV (reference sequence). V was pared by 5 bases and J by 0 bases, with 4 bases of the junction left unmatched. CDR3 sequence: CASSSHRGSYEQYF. The CDR3 coding sequence is TGTGCCAGCAGTAGCCACAGGGGCTCCTACGAGCAGTACTTC.

The chain uses TRBV9 and TRBJ2-2, with D possibly TRBD1 on 5 matching bases. Germline CDR1 and CDR2: SGDLS and YYNGEE. The V gene lost 3 bases and the J gene lost 7 bases, with 10 bases spanning the gap. The CDR3 totals 13 residues. CDR3 loop: CASSAGPGGELFF. The CDR3 bases are TGTGCCAGCAGCGCAGGGCCTGGCGGGGAGCTGTTTTTT.